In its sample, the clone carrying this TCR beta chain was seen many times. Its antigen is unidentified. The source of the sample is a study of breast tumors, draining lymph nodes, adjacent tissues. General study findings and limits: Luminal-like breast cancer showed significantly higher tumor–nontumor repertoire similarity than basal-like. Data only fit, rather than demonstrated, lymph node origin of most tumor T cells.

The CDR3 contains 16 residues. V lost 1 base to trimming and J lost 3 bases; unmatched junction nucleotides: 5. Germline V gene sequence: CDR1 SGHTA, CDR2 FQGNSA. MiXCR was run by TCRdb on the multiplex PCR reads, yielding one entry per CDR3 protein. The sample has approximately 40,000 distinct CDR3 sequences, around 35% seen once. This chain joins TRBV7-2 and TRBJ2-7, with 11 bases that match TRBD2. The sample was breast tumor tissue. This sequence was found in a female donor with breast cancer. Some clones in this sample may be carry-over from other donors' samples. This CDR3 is CASSLVSGTSGYEQYF. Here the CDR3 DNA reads TGTGCCAGCAGCTTAGTTTCCGGGACTAGCGGCTACGAGCAGTACTTC.